What follows is one T cell receptor (beta chain) and its context. Its antigen is not known. The sample comes from a study of healthy donors' naive CD4 and CD8 T cells. Study-wide results and caveats: Homeostatic proliferation of naive T cells was not examined as a bias source.

Per the germline V gene, CDR1 is MNHEY and CDR2 is SVGAGI. Germline trimming cut 1 base from V and 3 bases from J; bases unmatched to any gene: 3. The CDR3 contains 15 residues. Each TCR library used approximately 500 ng of total RNA and a linear amplification protocol. TCRdb recomputed calls from the reads with MiXCR, one row per CDR3 protein. The repertoire has around 180,000 distinct CDR3 sequences, about four fifths of them found once; the top ten carry about 2.3%. Naive T cells were sorted: CD4+CD8-CD45RO-CD45RA+ for CD4+, CD8+CD4-CD45RA+CD27bright for CD8+. This TCR was sampled from a pool of human donors in good health; the sample pools cells from several healthy donors. The sample comprised naive CD4+ and CD8+ T cells sorted from blood, pooled from several donors. This chain links TRBV6-5 with TRBJ1-2; 9 bases align to TRBD1. CDR3 nucleotide sequence: TGTGCCAGCAGTTACTACAGGACAGGGGACTATGGCTACACCTTC. Its protein is CASSYYRTGDYGYTF.